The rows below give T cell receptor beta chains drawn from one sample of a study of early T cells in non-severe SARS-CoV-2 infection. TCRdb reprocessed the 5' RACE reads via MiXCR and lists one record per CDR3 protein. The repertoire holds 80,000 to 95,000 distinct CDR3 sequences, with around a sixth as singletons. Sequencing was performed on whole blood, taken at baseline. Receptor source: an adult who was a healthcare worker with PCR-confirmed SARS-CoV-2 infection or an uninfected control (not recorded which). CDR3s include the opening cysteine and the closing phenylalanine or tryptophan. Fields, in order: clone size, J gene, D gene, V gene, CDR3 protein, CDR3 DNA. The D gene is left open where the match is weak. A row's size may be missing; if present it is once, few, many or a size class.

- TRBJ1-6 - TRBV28 CASTGLSPSSYNSPLHF TGTGCCAGCACGGGACTCTCTCCCAGCTCCTATAATTCACCCCTCCACTTT
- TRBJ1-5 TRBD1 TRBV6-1 CASTLGGQGQPQHF TGTGCCAGCACCTTAGGGGGCCAGGGGCAGCCCCAGCATTTT
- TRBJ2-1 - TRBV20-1 CSAGQGQHSYNEQFF TGCAGTGCTGGACAAGGACAGCACTCCTACAATGAGCAGTTCTTC
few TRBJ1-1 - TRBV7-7 CASSAQMNTEAFF TGTGCCAGCAGCGCCCAGATGAACACTGAAGCTTTCTTT
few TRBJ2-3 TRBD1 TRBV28 CASSLGDRQNTQYF TGTGCCAGCAGTTTAGGGGACAGACAAAATACGCAGTATTTT
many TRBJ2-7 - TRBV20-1 CSGTPQGYEQYF TGCAGTGGAACTCCTCAGGGCTACGAGCAGTACTTC
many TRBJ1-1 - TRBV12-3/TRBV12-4 CASGGEGGTEAFF TGTGCCAGCGGGGGGGAAGGCGGCACTGAAGCTTTCTTT
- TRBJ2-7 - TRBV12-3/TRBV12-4 CASSKRGFHEQYF TGTGCCAGCAGTAAGAGGGGGTTCCACGAGCAGTACTTC
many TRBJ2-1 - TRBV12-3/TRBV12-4 CASSPGADNEQFF TGTGCCAGCAGTCCAGGAGCGGACAATGAGCAGTTCTTC
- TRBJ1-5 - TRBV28 CASTPSSGHNQPQHF TGTGCCAGCACCCCAAGTTCTGGGCATAATCAGCCCCAGCATTTT
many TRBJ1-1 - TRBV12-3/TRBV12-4 CASSLLGTQRTEAFF TGTGCCAGCAGTTTATTGGGCACCCAAAGGACTGAAGCTTTCTTT
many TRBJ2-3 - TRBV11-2 CASSLGQAGPYF TGTGCCAGCAGCTTAGGACAAGCGGGCCCGTATTTT
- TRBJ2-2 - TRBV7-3 CASSSPDRNTGELFF TGTGCCAGCAGCTCGCCCGACAGAAACACCGGGGAGCTGTTTTTT
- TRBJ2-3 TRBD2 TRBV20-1 CSATSATTDTQYF TGCAGTGCGACTAGCGCCACCACAGATACGCAGTATTTT
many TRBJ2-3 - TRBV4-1 CASSQETDTQYF TGCGCCAGCAGCCAAGAGACAGATACGCAGTATTTT
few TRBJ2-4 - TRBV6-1 CASSLDRAKNIQYF TGTGCCAGCAGTCTTGACAGAGCCAAAAACATTCAGTACTTC
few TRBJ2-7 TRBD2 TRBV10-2 CASSERREGPYEQYF TGCGCCAGCAGTGAGAGGAGGGAGGGCCCCTACGAGCAGTACTTC
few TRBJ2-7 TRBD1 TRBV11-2 CASSSMTGAGEQYF TGTGCCAGCAGCTCGATGACAGGGGCAGGGGAGCAGTACTTC
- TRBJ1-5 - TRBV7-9 CASSPTVNQPQHF TGTGCCAGCAGCCCGACTGTGAATCAGCCCCAGCATTTT
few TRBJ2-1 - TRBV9 CASSERGYEQFF TGTGCCAGCAGCGAACGGGGCTATGAGCAGTTCTTC
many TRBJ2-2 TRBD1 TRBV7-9 CASSFTGTGRTGELFF TGTGCCAGCAGCTTCACCGGGACAGGGCGCACCGGGGAGCTGTTTTTT
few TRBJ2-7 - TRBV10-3 CAIRGSTHEQYF TGTGCCATCAGAGGGAGTACCCACGAGCAGTACTTC
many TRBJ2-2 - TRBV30 CAWNKQGTGELFF TGTGCCTGGAACAAACAGGGAACCGGGGAGCTGTTTTTT
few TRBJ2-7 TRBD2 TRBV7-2 CASSLLAGSYEQYF TGTGCCAGCAGCTTATTAGCGGGGTCGTACGAGCAGTACTTC
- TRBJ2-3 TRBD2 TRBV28 CASTSGTTDTQYF TGTGCCAGCACTAGCGGGACGACAGATACGCAGTATTTT
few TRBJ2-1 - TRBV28 CASRPDHSAANEQFF TGTGCCAGCAGGCCGGATCACTCCGCGGCCAATGAGCAGTTCTTC
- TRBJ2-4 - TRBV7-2 CASSPDRNGNIQYF TGTGCCAGCAGCCCCGACAGAAATGGGAACATTCAGTACTTC
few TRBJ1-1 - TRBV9 CASSPRVSATEAFF TGTGCCAGCAGCCCCAGAGTCTCGGCCACTGAAGCTTTCTTT
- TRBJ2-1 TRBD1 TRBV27 CASSGRGTGGYNEQFF TGTGCCAGCAGTGGGCGGGGGACAGGGGGGTACAATGAGCAGTTCTTC